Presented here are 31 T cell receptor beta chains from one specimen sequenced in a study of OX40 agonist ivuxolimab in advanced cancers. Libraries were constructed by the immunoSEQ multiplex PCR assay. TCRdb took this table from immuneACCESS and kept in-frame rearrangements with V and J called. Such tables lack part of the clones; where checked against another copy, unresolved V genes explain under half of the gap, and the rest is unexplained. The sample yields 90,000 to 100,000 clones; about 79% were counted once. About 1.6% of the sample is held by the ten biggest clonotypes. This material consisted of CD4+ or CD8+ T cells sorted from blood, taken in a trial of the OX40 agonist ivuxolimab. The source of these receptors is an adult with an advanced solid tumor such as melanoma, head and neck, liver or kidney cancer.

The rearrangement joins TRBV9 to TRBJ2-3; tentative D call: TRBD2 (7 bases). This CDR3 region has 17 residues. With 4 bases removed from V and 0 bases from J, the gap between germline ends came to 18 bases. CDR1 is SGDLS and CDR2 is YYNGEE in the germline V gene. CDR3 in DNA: TGTGCCAGCAGCCCTCTGGGGGGGCTTACTAGCACAGATACGCAGTATTTT. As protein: CASSPLGGLTSTDTQYF.

This chain's CDR3 is CASTAGGPAGETQYF. In DNA form, the CDR3 reads TGTGCCAGCACCGCGGGAGGGCCAGCGGGAGAGACCCAGTACTTC. The chain links TRBV5-4 to TRBJ2-5; TRBD2 agrees at 9 bases. With V trimmed by 6 bases and J by 4 bases, 10 bases remained unmatched. The CDR3 sequence is 15 residues long. Looked up from germline, CDR1 is SGHNT and CDR2 is YYREEE (reference sequence).

CDR3 residues: CASSLSPGLAALGGHNEQFF. CDR3 nucleotide sequence: TGTGCCAGCAGTTTAAGCCCGGGACTAGCGGCCCTAGGGGGACACAATGAGCAGTTCTTC. V gene TRBV28 combines with J gene TRBJ2-1; 11 bases agree with TRBD2. Unmatched junction bases numbered 17, after V lost 2 bases and J lost 5 bases. CDR1 and CDR2 (germline): MDHEN, SYDVKM. The CDR3 contains 20 residues.

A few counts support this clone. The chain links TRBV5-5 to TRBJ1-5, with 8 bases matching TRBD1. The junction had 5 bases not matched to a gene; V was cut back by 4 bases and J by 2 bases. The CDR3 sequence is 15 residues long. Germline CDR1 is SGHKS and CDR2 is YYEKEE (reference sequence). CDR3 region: CASSLDRGRNQPQHF. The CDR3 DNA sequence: TGTGCCAGCAGCCTTGACAGGGGACGCAATCAGCCCCAGCATTTT.

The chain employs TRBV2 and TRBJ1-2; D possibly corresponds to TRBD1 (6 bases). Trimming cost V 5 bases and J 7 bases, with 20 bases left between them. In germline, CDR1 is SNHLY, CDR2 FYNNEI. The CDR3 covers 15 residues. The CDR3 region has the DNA TGTGCCAGCAGTACCCAGGCGACAGGCCCTAGTGGCTACACCTTC. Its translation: CASSTQATGPSGYTF.

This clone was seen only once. The CDR3 DNA follows: TGTGCCATCAGTGCTGTATCCTTAAGCTCACCCCTCCACTTT. It yields the protein CAISAVSLSSPLHF. This chain links TRBV10-3 with TRBJ1-6; D remains unclear. Trimming removed 4 bases at V and 10 bases at J, with 14 bases between. Germline V lookup: CDR1 ENHRY, CDR2 SYGVKD. The CDR3 length is 14 residues.

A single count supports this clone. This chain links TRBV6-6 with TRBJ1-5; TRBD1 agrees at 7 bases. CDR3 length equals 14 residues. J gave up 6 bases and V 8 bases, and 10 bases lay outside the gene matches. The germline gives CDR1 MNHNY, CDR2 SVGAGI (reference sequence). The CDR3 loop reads CASCRQGRTQPQHF. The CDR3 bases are TGTGCCAGCTGCCGACAGGGTAGGACTCAGCCCCAGCATTTT.

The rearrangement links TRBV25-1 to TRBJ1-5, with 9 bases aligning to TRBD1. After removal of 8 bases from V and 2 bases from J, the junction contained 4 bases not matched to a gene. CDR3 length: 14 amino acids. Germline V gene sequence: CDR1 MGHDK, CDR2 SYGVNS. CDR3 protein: CASGQGNRNQPQHF. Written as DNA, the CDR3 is TGTGCCAGCGGACAGGGGAATCGCAATCAGCCCCAGCATTTT.

The CDR3 reads CASSFDGGQNNEQFF. CDR3 DNA sequence: TGCGCCAGCAGCTTCGACGGTGGGCAAAACAATGAGCAGTTCTTC. The V call is TRBV5-1, the J call TRBJ2-1, with D uncertain. The CDR3 has 15 residues. Germline CDR1 and CDR2: SGHRS and YFSETQ. V was cut by 2 bases and J by 5 bases, with 14 bases left in between.

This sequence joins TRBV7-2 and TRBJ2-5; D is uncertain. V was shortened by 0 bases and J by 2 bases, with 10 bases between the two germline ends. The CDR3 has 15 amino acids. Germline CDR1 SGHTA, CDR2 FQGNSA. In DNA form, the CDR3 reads TGTGCCAGCAGCTTAGCGCTTCGGAAGCAAGAGACCCAGTACTTC. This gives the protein CASSLALRKQETQYF.

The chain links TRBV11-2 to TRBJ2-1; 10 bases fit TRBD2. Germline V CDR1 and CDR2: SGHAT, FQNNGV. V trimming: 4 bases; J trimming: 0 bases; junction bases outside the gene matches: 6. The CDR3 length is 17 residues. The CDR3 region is CASSSGLAIHSYNEQFF. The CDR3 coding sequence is TGTGCCAGCAGCTCGGGACTAGCGATCCACTCCTACAATGAGCAGTTCTTC.

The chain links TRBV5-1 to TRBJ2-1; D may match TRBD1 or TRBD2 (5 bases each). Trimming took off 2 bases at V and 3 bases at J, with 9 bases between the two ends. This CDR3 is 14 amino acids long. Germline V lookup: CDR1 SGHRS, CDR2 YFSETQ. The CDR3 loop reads CASSLPGGYNEQFF. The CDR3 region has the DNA TGCGCCAGCAGCTTACCTGGGGGCTACAATGAGCAGTTCTTC.

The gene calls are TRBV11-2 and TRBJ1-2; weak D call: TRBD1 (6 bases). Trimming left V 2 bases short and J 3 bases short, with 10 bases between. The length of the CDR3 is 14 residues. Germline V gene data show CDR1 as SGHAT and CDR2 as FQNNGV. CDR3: CASSLQAGDYGYTF. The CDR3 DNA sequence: TGTGCCAGCAGCTTACAGGCAGGGGACTATGGCTACACCTTC.

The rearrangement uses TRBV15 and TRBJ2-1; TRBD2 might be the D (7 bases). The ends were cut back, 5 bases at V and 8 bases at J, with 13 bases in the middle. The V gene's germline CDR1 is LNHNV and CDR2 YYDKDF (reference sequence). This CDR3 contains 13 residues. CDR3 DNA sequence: TGTGCCACCAGCCGGGGGGCAGGGGATGAGCAGTTCTTC. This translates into CATSRGAGDEQFF.

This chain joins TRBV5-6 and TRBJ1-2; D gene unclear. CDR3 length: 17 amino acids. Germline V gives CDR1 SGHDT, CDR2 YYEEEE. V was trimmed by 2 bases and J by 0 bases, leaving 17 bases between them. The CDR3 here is CASSFTGYYTSNYGYTF. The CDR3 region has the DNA TGTGCCAGCAGCTTTACGGGGTACTATACTTCTAACTATGGCTACACCTTC. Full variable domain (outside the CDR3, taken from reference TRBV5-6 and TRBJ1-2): DAGVTQSPTHLIKTRGQQVTLRCSPKSGHDTVSWYQQALGQGPQFIFQYYEEEERQRGNFPDRFSGHQFPNYSSELNVNALLLGDSALYLCASSFTGYYTSNYGYTFGSGTRLTVV.

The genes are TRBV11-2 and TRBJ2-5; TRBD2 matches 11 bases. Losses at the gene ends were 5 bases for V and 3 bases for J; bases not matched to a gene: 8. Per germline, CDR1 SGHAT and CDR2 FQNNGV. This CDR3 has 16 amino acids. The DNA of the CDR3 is TGTGCCAGCAGCCCGTCCCTACTAGCGGGAGAAGAGACCCAGTACTTC. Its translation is CASSPSLLAGEETQYF.

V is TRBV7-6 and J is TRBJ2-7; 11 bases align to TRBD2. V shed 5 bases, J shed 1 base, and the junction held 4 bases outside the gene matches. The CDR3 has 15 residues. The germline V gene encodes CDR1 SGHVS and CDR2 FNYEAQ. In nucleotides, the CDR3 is TGTGCCAGCAGCGCCGGGACTAGCGGATCCTACGAGCAGTACTTC. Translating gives CASSAGTSGSYEQYF.

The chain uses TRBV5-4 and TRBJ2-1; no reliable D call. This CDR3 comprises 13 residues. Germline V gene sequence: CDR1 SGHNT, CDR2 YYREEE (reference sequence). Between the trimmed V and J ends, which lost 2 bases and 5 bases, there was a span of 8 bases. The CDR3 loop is CASSFPRDNEQFF. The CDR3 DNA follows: TGTGCCAGCAGCTTTCCTCGAGACAATGAGCAGTTCTTC.

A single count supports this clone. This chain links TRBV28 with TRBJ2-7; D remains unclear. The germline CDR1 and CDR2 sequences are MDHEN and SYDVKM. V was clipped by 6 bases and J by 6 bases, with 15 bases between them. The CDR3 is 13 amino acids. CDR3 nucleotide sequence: TGTGCCAGCAGCAGCCTGGGCCCTGGCGAGCAGTACTTC. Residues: CASSSLGPGEQYF.

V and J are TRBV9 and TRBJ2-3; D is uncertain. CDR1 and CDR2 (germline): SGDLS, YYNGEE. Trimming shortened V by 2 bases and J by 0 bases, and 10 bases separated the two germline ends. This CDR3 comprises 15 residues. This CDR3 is CASSVGPTSTDTQYF. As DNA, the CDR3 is TGTGCCAGCAGCGTTGGTCCCACTAGCACAGATACGCAGTATTTT.

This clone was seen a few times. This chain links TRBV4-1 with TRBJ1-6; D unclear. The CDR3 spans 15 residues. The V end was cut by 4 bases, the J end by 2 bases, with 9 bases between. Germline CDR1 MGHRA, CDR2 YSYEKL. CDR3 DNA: TGCGCCAGCAGCCGTACGTGGACCTATAATTCACCCCTCCACTTT. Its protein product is CASSRTWTYNSPLHF.

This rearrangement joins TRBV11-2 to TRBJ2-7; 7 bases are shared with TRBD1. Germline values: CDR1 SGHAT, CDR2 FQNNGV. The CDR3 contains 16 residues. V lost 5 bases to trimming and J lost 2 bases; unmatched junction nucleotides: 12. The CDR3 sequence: CASSAPGQASPYEQYF. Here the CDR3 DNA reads TGTGCCAGCAGCGCCCCCGGACAGGCCTCCCCCTACGAGCAGTACTTC.

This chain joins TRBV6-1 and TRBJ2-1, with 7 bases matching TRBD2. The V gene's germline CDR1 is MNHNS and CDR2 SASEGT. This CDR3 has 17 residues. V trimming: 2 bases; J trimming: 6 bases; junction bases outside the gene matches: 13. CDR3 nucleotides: TGTGCCAGCAGTGAAACCCACGTCGGGGGGTTTGTCAATGAGCAGTTCTTC. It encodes CASSETHVGGFVNEQFF.

CDR3 loop: CASRSTDKSSYEQYF. DNA for the CDR3: TGTGCCAGCAGGTCGACGGACAAGAGCTCCTACGAGCAGTACTTC. The chain has TRBV2 and TRBJ2-7, with D perhaps matching TRBD1 (5 bases). The CDR3 has 15 residues. Germline V gene sequence: CDR1 SNHLY, CDR2 FYNNEI. Trimming took 6 bases from V and 0 from J, leaving 15 bases between them.

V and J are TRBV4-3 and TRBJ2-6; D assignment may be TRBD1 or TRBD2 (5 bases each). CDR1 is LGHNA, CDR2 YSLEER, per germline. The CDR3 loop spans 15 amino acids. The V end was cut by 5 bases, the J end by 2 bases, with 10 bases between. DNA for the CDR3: TGCGCCAGCAGCATTCGGGGCGCTGGGGCCAACGTCCTGACTTTC. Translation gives CASSIRGAGANVLTF.

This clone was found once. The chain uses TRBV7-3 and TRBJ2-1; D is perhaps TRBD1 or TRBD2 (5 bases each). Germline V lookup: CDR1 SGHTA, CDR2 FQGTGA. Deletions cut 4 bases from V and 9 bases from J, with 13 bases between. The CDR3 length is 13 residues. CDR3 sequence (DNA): TGTGCCAGCAGCTCAAGGTCTGGGGGTGAGCAGTTCTTC. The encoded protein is CASSSRSGGEQFF. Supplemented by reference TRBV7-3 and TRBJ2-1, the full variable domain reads GAGVSQTPSNKVTEKGKYVELRCDPISGHTALYWYRQSLGQGPEFLIYFQGTGAADDSGLPNDRFFAVRPEGSVSTLKIQRTERGDSAVYLCASSSRSGGEQFFGPGTRLTVL.

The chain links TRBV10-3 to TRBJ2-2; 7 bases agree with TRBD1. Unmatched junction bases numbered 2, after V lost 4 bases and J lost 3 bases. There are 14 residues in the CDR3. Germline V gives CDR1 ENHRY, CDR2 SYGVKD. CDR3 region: CAISVGQDTGELFF. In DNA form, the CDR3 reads TGTGCCATCAGTGTTGGACAGGACACCGGGGAGCTGTTTTTT.

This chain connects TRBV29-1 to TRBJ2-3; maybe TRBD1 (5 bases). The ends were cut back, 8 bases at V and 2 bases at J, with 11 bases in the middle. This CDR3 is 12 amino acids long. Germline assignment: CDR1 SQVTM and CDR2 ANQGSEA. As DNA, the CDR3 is TGCAGCCCCCCGACAGACACAGATACGCAGTATTTT. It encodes CSPPTDTDTQYF.

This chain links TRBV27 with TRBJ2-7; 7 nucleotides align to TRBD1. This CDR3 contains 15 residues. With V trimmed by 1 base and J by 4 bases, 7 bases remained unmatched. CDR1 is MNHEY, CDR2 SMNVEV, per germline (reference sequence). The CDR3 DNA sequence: TGTGCCAGCAGTTTATGGGGACAGCGACCTTACGAGCAGTACTTC. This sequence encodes CASSLWGQRPYEQYF.

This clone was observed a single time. The DNA of the CDR3 is TGTGCCAGCAATATCAAAACGGGACCGGCTGAAGCTTTCTTT. Translation gives CASNIKTGPAEAFF. The chain couples TRBV21-1 to TRBJ1-1. TRBV21-1 is a pseudogene locus. This CDR3 has 14 residues.

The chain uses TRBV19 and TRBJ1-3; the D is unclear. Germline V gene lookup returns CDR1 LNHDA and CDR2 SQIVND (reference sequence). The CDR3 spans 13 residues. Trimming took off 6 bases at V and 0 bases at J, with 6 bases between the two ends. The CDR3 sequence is CASRPLSGNTIYF. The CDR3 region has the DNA TGTGCCAGTAGACCACTCTCTGGAAACACCATATATTTT.